This T cell receptor (beta chain) is from a study of control samples from healthy donors and cancer patients. The germline V gene encodes CDR1 MNHEY and CDR2 SVGAGI. This CDR3 spans 13 amino acids. With V trimmed by 6 bases and J by 5 bases, 6 bases remained unmatched. TCRdb's table, derived via immunoSEQ multiplex PCR, lists solely in-frame clones and lacks some. The sample has some 210,000 clones, 91% seen once. This sequence was found in a man in his thirties or forties in good health. The chain combines TRBV6-5 with TRBJ1-1; TRBD1 matches at 7 bases. Sequencing was performed on blood. The CDR3 nucleotides are TGTGCCAGCAGATCGCAGGGGGGGACTGAAGCTTTCTTT. Protein: CASRSQGGTEAFF.